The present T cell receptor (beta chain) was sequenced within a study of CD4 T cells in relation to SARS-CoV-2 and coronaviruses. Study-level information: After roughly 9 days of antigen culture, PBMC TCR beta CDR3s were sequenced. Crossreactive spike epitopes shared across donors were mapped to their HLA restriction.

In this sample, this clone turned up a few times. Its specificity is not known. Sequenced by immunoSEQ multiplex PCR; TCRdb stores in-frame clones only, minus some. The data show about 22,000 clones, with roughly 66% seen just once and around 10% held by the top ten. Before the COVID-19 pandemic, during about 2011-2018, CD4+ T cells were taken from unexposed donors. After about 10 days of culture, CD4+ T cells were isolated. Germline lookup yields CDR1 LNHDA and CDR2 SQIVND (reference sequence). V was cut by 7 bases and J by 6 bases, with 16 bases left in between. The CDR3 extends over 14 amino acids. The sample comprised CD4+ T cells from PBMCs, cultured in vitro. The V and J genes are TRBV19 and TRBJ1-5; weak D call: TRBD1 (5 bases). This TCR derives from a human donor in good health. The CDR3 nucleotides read TGTGCCAGTACCATAGGACACCTCGGTCAGCCCCAGCATTTT. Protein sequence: CASTIGHLGQPQHF.